This T cell receptor (beta chain) is from a study of neoadjuvant anti-PD-1 for oral cavity cancer. Study-level background: Before surgery, most patients got three to four biweekly 3 mg/kg nivolumab doses. Patients without progression got a fourth dose around day 43.

General observations from the study: Each response group had just a few patients in TCR analyses.

This CDR3 spans 14 amino acids. V lost 0 bases and J lost 3, with 10 bases in between. CDR1 and CDR2 (germline): SGDLS, YYNGEE. In regard to this clone: As yet, its antigen is unknown.

PBMCs were not maintained or expanded in culture before analysis. TCRdb's table, derived via immunoSEQ multiplex PCR, lists solely in-frame clones and lacks some. The sample comprises approximately 74,000 clones, more than 80% of which are singletons, and approximately 3.4% rests with the top ten. V and J are TRBV9 and TRBJ2-7; D ambiguous. The sequencing here drew on PBMCs, taken before nivolumab (anti-PD-1) treatment. This clonotype originated in a person aged 35-79 years with oral cavity squamous cell carcinoma. CDR3 coding DNA: TGTGCCAGCAGCGTAGATGGATTCCTCTACGAGCAGTACTTC. Encoded protein: CASSVDGFLYEQYF.